This T cell receptor (beta chain) was observed in a study of cytomegalovirus exposure and HLA in healthy donors. V was clipped by 0 bases and J by 4 bases; unmatched bases: 3. Germline V gene sequence: CDR1 SGDLS, CDR2 YYNGEE. The CDR3 loop spans 14 amino acids. This clone has more than one count but fewer than ten. Its antigen is unidentified. Primers for the PCR totalled 60 Vbeta and 13 Jbeta. TCRdb keeps only in-frame clones here, not all; method: immunoSEQ multiplex PCR. This sample has some 150,000 clones, with almost 80% found just once. Points from the study as a whole: In vitro data verified a few CMV-associated chains as specific for CMV antigens. HLA alleles were associated with fewer than 20,000 TCR beta sequences in a later analysis at 0.05 false discovery rate.

The gene calls are TRBV9 and TRBJ1-2; 7 positions match TRBD1. The sequencing input was PBMCs. This receptor was taken from a woman in her twenties or thirties in good health and CMV-seronegative. Here the CDR3 reads CASSVGGGPYGYTF. DNA of the CDR3: TGTGCCAGCAGCGTAGGAGGGGGCCCCTATGGCTACACCTTC.